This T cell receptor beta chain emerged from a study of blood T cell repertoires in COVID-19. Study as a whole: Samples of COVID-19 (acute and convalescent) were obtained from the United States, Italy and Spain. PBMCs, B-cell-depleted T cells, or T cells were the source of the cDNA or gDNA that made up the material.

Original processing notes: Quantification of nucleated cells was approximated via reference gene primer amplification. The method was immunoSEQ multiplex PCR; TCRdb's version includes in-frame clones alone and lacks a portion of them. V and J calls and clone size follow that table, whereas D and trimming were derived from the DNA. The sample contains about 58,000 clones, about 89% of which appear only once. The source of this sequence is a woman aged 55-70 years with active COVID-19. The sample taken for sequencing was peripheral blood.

This CDR3 is CASSKIVSPLHF. The CDR3 bases are TGTGCCAGCAGTAAAATCGTGTCACCCCTCCACTTT. The rearrangement uses TRBV6-2 or TRBV6-3 and TRBJ1-6; no firm D call. Looked up from germline, CDR1 is MNHEY and CDR2 is SVGEGT. The V gene lost 5 bases and the J gene lost 10 bases, with 9 bases spanning the gap. This CDR3 contains 12 residues.